This T cell receptor (beta chain) is drawn from a study of T cell repertoires in cytomegalovirus infection. Overall study context: The public TCR beta signatures pointed to both CMV infection and matching HLA type. Regarding the study as a whole: There were carriers of CMV plus the relevant HLA, and cumulative public TCR beta family frequency identified them. Across the ex vivo response, the dominant clonotypes were HLA-C-restricted CMV-specific TCR beta clonotypes.

V lost 6 bases, J lost 4 bases, and 12 bases lay in between. The CDR3 consists of 13 residues. TCRdb reprocessed the reads via MiXCR and lists one record per CDR3 protein. The table lists a few hundred thousand distinct CDR3 sequences, over 7.5% of them singletons, with roughly 4.5% in the top ten. This clonotype was picked up many times. Its cognate antigen is unknown. What was sequenced was PBMCs. This receptor was obtained from a human donor in good health (CMV status not recorded). Some clones in this sample may be carry-over from other donors' samples. V usage is TRBV12-3 or TRBV12-4 and J usage is TRBJ1-2, with D uncertain. In DNA form, the CDR3 reads TGTGCCAGCAGATTGCGGGGTCCCTATGGCTACACCTTC. It yields the protein CASRLRGPYGYTF.